These 11 T cell receptor beta chains share one sample of origin, sequenced in a study of T-cell reconstitution after alpha-beta-depleted transplantation in children. Construction of the TCRbeta library involved unique molecular identifiers. TCRdb redid the calling of the PCR reads with MiXCR, one entry per CDR3 protein. This sample carries 450,000 to 700,000 distinct CDR3 sequences, more than 20% of them seen once, and the ten largest clones take 35% to 40%. The sample was PBMCs, taken before TCRalphabeta/CD19-depleted stem cell transplant. The source of these receptors is a boy less than two years old with Wiskott-Aldrich syndrome, due to receive a stem cell transplant.

The sample holds a few counts of this clonotype. V usage is TRBV20-1 and J usage is TRBJ1-5, with TRBD1 identical over 11 bases. The trim removed 4 bases at V and 5 bases at J, leaving 4 bases unmatched. In germline, CDR1 is DFQATT, CDR2 SNEGSKA (reference sequence). This CDR3 is built from 14 residues. CDR3 sequence: CSAMVGQGDQPQHF. Here the CDR3 DNA reads TGCAGTGCTATGGTGGGACAGGGGGATCAGCCCCAGCATTTT.

The chain couples TRBV4-2 to TRBJ1-1; 10 bases match TRBD1. This CDR3 is 14 amino acids long. CDR1 LGHNA and CDR2 YNFKEQ come from the germline V gene. The V segment lost 4 bases and the J segment 6 bases; nucleotides outside the gene matches: 5. The DNA for the CDR3 is TGTGCCAGCAGCCTGGGACAGGGGCTCGCTGAAGCTTTCTTT. This gives the protein CASSLGQGLAEAFF.

The chain uses TRBV7-2 and TRBJ2-1, with D perhaps TRBD1 (6 bases). This CDR3 contains 14 residues. The V end lost 2 bases, the J end lost 7 bases, and 12 bases lay between the germline ends. Germline-derived CDR1 and CDR2 are SGHTA and FQGNSA. Here the CDR3 DNA reads TGTGCCAGCAGCTTAAAATGGGGGCGTAATGAGCAGTTCTTC. This gives the protein CASSLKWGRNEQFF.

This clonotype was counted only a few times. The gene calls are TRBV5-1 and TRBJ2-3; D is uncertain. The CDR3 is 14 residues long. Trimming left V 3 bases short and J 0 bases short, with 8 bases between. In germline, CDR1 is SGHRS, CDR2 YFSETQ. CDR3 loop: CASSYPGSTDTQYF. CDR3 coding DNA: TGCGCCAGCAGCTACCCTGGGAGCACAGATACGCAGTATTTT.

This clonotype occurred a few times. This chain links TRBV5-5 with TRBJ2-1, with 7 positions matching TRBD2. The V segment lost 4 bases and the J segment 2 bases; nucleotides outside the gene matches: 12. The germline V gene has CDR1 SGHKS and CDR2 YYEKEE (reference sequence). The CDR3 has 17 residues. The CDR3 DNA is TGTGCCAGCAGCCACCGGACGGCACTAGCGACCTACAATGAGCAGTTCTTC. Encoded protein: CASSHRTALATYNEQFF.

DNA of the CDR3: TGCGCCAGCAGCCCGACATCGTATTCTGGAAACACCATATATTTT. Protein sequence: CASSPTSYSGNTIYF. V usage is TRBV4-1 and J usage is TRBJ1-3, with D unclear. CDR1 and CDR2 from the germline V gene are MGHRA and YSYEKL. The CDR3 has 15 amino acids. Trimming pared 4 bases from V and 1 base from J, leaving 11 bases between.

The chain recombines TRBV14 with TRBJ2-1; 10 nucleotides align to TRBD2. From germline, CDR1 is SGHDN and CDR2 FVKESK. Trimming took 2 bases from V and 5 from J; bases not matched to a gene: 3. This CDR3 is built from 15 residues. The CDR3 DNA follows: TGTGCCAGCAGCCAATTGGGACTAGCGAACAATGAGCAGTTCTTC. Protein sequence: CASSQLGLANNEQFF.

The chain carries TRBV2 and TRBJ1-1; no firm D call. This CDR3 contains 14 residues. Deletions cut 1 base from V and 5 bases from J, with 11 bases between. From germline, CDR1 is SNHLY and CDR2 FYNNEI. CDR3 protein: CASSEEVGRTEAFF. CDR3 sequence (DNA): TGTGCCAGCAGTGAAGAGGTGGGAAGGACTGAAGCTTTCTTT.

This rearrangement joins TRBV5-1 to TRBJ2-5; D is undetermined. V was cut by 0 bases and J by 1 base, with 13 bases left in between. The length of the CDR3 is 16 residues. CDR1 and CDR2 from the germline V gene are SGHRS and YFSETQ. The CDR3 DNA reads TGCGCCAGCAGCTTGGGCGGCGGAATAGCCCAAGAGACCCAGTACTTC. Its translation: CASSLGGGIAQETQYF.

The chain is built from TRBV7-9 and TRBJ2-1; TRBD2 is a possible D gene (6 bases). V lost 5 bases, J lost 4 bases, and 21 bases lay in between. Germline CDR1 and CDR2: SEHNR and FQNEAQ (reference sequence). This CDR3 region has 17 residues. Here the CDR3 DNA reads TGTGCCAGCAGCCCCTCAGCCGGGACTTCTTTTTACAATGAGCAGTTCTTC. Protein sequence: CASSPSAGTSFYNEQFF.

This clonotype occurred a few times. In DNA form, the CDR3 reads TGCAGTGCTAAGGTGGGACTAGCGGGAATAATGGAGCAGTACTTC. It is translated as CSAKVGLAGIMEQYF. V is TRBV20-1 and J is TRBJ2-7; 13 positions agree with TRBD2. Germline values: CDR1 DFQATT, CDR2 SNEGSKA (reference sequence). CDR3 length: 15 amino acids. Losses at the gene ends were 4 bases for V and 7 bases for J; bases not matched to a gene: 10.